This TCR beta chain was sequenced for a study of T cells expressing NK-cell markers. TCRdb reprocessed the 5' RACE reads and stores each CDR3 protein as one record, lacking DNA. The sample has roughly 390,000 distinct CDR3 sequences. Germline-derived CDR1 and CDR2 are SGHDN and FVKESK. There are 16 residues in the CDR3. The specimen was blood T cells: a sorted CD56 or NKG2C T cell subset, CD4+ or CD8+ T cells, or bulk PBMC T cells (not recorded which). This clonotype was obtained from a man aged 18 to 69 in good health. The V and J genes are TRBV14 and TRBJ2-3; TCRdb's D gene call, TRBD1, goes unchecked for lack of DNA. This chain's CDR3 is CASSQPGHRSTDTQYF.